This T cell receptor (beta chain) came from a study of cytomegalovirus exposure and HLA in healthy donors. The ends were cut back, 6 bases at V and 0 bases at J, with 4 bases in the middle. The germline V gene has CDR1 SNHLY and CDR2 FYNNEI. CDR3 size: 12 residues. With 60 Vbeta and 13 Jbeta primers, the PCR was carried out. Clones were read by immunoSEQ multiplex PCR, and TCRdb kept only the in-frame ones, dropping some. The sample has some 30,000 clones. This sequence joins TRBV2 and TRBJ2-3; D call uncertain. What was sequenced was PBMCs. The receptor was isolated from a female donor in good health and CMV-seronegative. The CDR3 DNA is TGTGCCAGCAGGACTAGCACAGATACGCAGTATTTT. Protein: CASRTSTDTQYF.